This is a list of T cell receptor beta chains from one sample in a study of OX40 agonist ivuxolimab in advanced cancers. Here immunoSEQ multiplex PCR was the method, and the copy in TCRdb shows in-frame clones only, minus some. The sample lists tens of thousands of clones; over 75% were seen once. The sample consisted of CD4+ or CD8+ T cells sorted from blood, taken in a trial of the OX40 agonist ivuxolimab. The origin of the receptors is an adult with an advanced solid tumor such as melanoma, head and neck, liver or kidney cancer. CDR3s include the opening cysteine and the closing phenylalanine or tryptophan. Fields, in order: V gene, D gene, clone size, J gene, CDR3 protein, CDR3 DNA. The D gene is left open where the match is weak. Rows give clone size only sometimes, using once, few, many, or a class for an expanded clone.

V: TRBV5-1
D: TRBD2
size: few
J: TRBJ2-7
CDR3: CASSALAGSYEQYF
DNA: TGCGCCAGCAGCGCCCTAGCGGGAAGTTACGAGCAGTACTTC

V: TRBV6-6
D: TRBD1
size: NA
J: TRBJ2-7
CDR3: CASSYRDSGRYEQYF
DNA: TGTGCCAGCAGTTACCGGGACAGCGGACGCTACGAGCAGTACTTC

V: TRBV10-1
D: NA
size: few
J: TRBJ1-1
CDR3: CASSEEGGPNTEAFF
DNA: TGCGCCAGCAGTGAGGAAGGGGGGCCAAACACTGAAGCTTTCTTT

V: TRBV11-2
D: NA
size: few
J: TRBJ2-1
CDR3: CASSLDFSNEQFF
DNA: TGTGCCAGCAGCTTAGATTTCAGCAATGAGCAGTTCTTC

V: TRBV5-1
D: TRBD2
size: NA
J: TRBJ2-7
CDR3: CASSPRPGLGEQYF
DNA: TGCGCCAGCAGCCCGCGCCCGGGACTAGGCGAGCAGTACTTC

V: TRBV4-1
D: NA
size: NA
J: TRBJ2-7
CDR3: CASSQDGAESYEQYF
DNA: TGCGCCAGCAGCCAAGATGGGGCAGAGTCTTACGAGCAGTACTTC

V: TRBV6-1
D: TRBD2
size: NA
J: TRBJ2-7
CDR3: CASSAGTSGSYEQYF
DNA: TGTGCCAGCAGCGCCGGGACTAGCGGCTCCTACGAGCAGTACTTC

V: TRBV1
D: NA
size: NA
J: TRBJ1-2
CDR3: CTSSQDGGGKDGYTF
DNA: TGCACCAGCAGCCAAGATGGGGGAGGGAAGGATGGCTACACCTTC

V: TRBV5-1
D: NA
size: NA
J: TRBJ2-5
CDR3: CASSLARGFQETQYF
DNA: TGCGCCAGCAGCTTGGCTCGGGGATTCCAAGAGACCCAGTACTTC

V: TRBV5-6
D: NA
size: few
J: TRBJ2-3
CDR3: CASSLIGESTDTQYF
DNA: TGTGCCAGCAGCTTGATCGGGGAGAGCACAGATACGCAGTATTTT

V: TRBV7-8
D: NA
size: NA
J: TRBJ1-2
CDR3: CASSLAGAVYGYTF
DNA: TGTGCCAGCAGCTTAGCGGGGGCAGTCTATGGCTACACCTTC

V: TRBV29-1
D: TRBD2
size: NA
J: TRBJ2-3
CDR3: CSGDSGGTDTQYF
DNA: TGCAGCGGGGATAGCGGGGGCACAGATACGCAGTATTTT

V: TRBV4-1
D: NA
size: NA
J: TRBJ1-2
CDR3: CASSRDTGTLGYTF
DNA: TGCGCCAGCAGCCGAGATACAGGGACTCTCGGCTACACCTTC

V: TRBV28
D: NA
size: few
J: TRBJ1-6
CDR3: CASSQGSPLHF
DNA: TGTGCCAGCAGTCAGGGTTCACCCCTCCACTTT

V: TRBV5-1
D: TRBD2
size: once
J: TRBJ2-1
CDR3: CASSLGLAGGSNEQFF
DNA: TGCGCCAGCAGCTTGGGACTAGCGGGGGGATCGAATGAGCAGTTCTTC

V: TRBV27
D: TRBD2
size: NA
J: TRBJ2-4
CDR3: CASTLEVATGLAGAADIQYF
DNA: TGTGCCAGCACGCTAGAGGTAGCTACGGGACTAGCGGGGGCGGCGGACATTCAGTACTTC

V: TRBV9
D: TRBD1
size: NA
J: TRBJ1-1
CDR3: CASSVQGGANTEAFF
DNA: TGTGCCAGCAGCGTACAGGGGGGGGCGAACACTGAAGCTTTCTTT

V: TRBV7-9
D: NA
size: NA
J: TRBJ2-3
CDR3: CASSPKPRDTQYF
DNA: TGTGCCAGCAGCCCTAAGCCCAGGGATACGCAGTATTTT

V: TRBV5-4
D: TRBD2
size: once
J: TRBJ2-5
CDR3: CASSQTSGGRGETQYF
DNA: TGTGCCAGCAGCCAAACCTCGGGGGGGCGAGGGGAGACCCAGTACTTC

V: TRBV30
D: TRBD1
size: once
J: TRBJ1-2
CDR3: CAWSVKGADYGYTF
DNA: TGTGCCTGGAGTGTAAAGGGGGCTGACTATGGCTACACCTTC

V: TRBV29-1
D: NA
size: NA
J: TRBJ2-3
CDR3: CSVVRRGADTQYF
DNA: TGCAGCGTTGTGCGCAGGGGTGCAGATACGCAGTATTTT

V: TRBV11-2
D: NA
size: NA
J: TRBJ2-3
CDR3: CASSPTALGTDTQYF
DNA: TGTGCCAGCAGCCCAACAGCGTTGGGCACAGATACGCAGTATTTT

V: TRBV6-1
D: NA
size: NA
J: TRBJ2-7
CDR3: CASRQGATSGEQYF
DNA: TGTGCCAGCAGGCAGGGGGCGACTAGCGGAGAGCAGTACTTC

V: TRBV27
D: NA
size: NA
J: TRBJ1-1
CDR3: CASSTGNTEAFF
DNA: TGTGCCAGCAGTACAGGGAACACTGAAGCTTTCTTT

V: TRBV4-3
D: NA
size: NA
J: TRBJ2-3
CDR3: CASSPHTGGRADTQYF
DNA: TGCGCCAGCAGCCCCCATACCGGGGGGCGGGCTGATACGCAGTATTTT

V: TRBV7-2
D: TRBD2
size: NA
J: TRBJ2-2
CDR3: CASKRGLAANTGELFF
DNA: TGTGCCAGCAAAAGGGGACTAGCGGCGAACACCGGGGAGCTGTTTTTT

V: TRBV7-2
D: NA
size: NA
J: TRBJ1-4
CDR3: CASSSYGLNEKLFF
DNA: TGTGCCAGCAGCTCGTACGGACTTAATGAAAAACTGTTTTTT

V: TRBV9
D: TRBD1
size: few
J: TRBJ2-7
CDR3: CASSASGQGLREQYF
DNA: TGTGCCAGCAGCGCCTCGGGACAGGGGTTGCGAGAGCAGTACTTC

V: TRBV25-1
D: TRBD2
size: NA
J: TRBJ2-7
CDR3: CASSEPGLAGKGEQYF
DNA: TGTGCCAGCAGTGAACCCGGACTAGCGGGGAAGGGCGAGCAGTACTTC

V: TRBV4-1
D: NA
size: once
J: TRBJ1-2
CDR3: CASSDAPRDRNYGYTF
DNA: TGCGCCAGCAGCGATGCGCCCCGGGACCGAAACTATGGCTACACCTTC

V: TRBV28
D: TRBD1
size: NA
J: TRBJ2-7
CDR3: CASRDRDFYEQYF
DNA: TGTGCCAGTCGGGACAGGGACTTCTACGAGCAGTACTTC

V: TRBV19
D: NA
size: NA
J: TRBJ1-6
CDR3: CASSPDRIYNSPLHF
DNA: TGTGCCAGTAGCCCCGACAGGATCTATAATTCACCCCTCCACTTT

V: TRBV18
D: NA
size: few
J: TRBJ1-1
CDR3: CASSLQANTEAFF
DNA: TGTGCCAGCTCACTACAGGCGAACACTGAAGCTTTCTTT

V: TRBV27
D: TRBD1
size: NA
J: TRBJ2-7
CDR3: CASSPRQGGIYEQYF
DNA: TGTGCCAGCAGTCCTCGACAGGGGGGAATCTACGAGCAGTACTTC

V: TRBV4-1
D: NA
size: NA
J: TRBJ1-4
CDR3: CASSQEGRRVGLEKLFF
DNA: TGCGCCAGCAGCCAAGAAGGTCGCAGGGTCGGGTTAGAAAAACTGTTTTTT

V: TRBV7-2
D: NA
size: NA
J: TRBJ1-3
CDR3: CASSQRGPSGNTIYF
DNA: TGTGCCAGCAGCCAGCGCGGTCCCTCTGGAAACACCATATATTTT

V: TRBV28
D: TRBD1
size: NA
J: TRBJ2-7
CDR3: CATYGDRFYEQYF
DNA: TGTGCCACTTACGGGGACAGATTCTACGAGCAGTACTTC

V: TRBV2
D: TRBD2
size: few
J: TRBJ2-5
CDR3: CASGQLAKNLETQYF
DNA: TGTGCCAGCGGGCAACTAGCGAAAAATTTGGAGACCCAGTACTTC

V: TRBV5-1
D: NA
size: NA
J: TRBJ1-1
CDR3: CASSLDRVGITEAFF
DNA: TGCGCCAGCAGCTTGGACAGGGTTGGTATTACTGAAGCTTTCTTT

V: TRBV7-9
D: NA
size: NA
J: TRBJ1-2
CDR3: CATQGSVYRIRNYGYTF
DNA: TGTGCCACCCAGGGTTCAGTCTACAGGATAAGGAACTATGGCTACACCTTC

V: TRBV9
D: NA
size: few
J: TRBJ1-2
CDR3: CASSGGGHLTNYGYTF
DNA: TGTGCCAGCAGCGGTGGTGGACACCTGACTAACTATGGCTACACCTTC

V: TRBV6-1
D: NA
size: NA
J: TRBJ1-2
CDR3: CASSPPEGGYTF
DNA: TGTGCCAGCAGCCCCCCGGAGGGAGGCTACACCTTC

V: TRBV5-4
D: NA
size: few
J: TRBJ1-1
CDR3: CASSLAGQTNTEAFF
DNA: TGTGCCAGCAGCTTGGCTGGCCAAACTAACACTGAAGCTTTCTTT

V: TRBV7-2
D: NA
size: NA
J: TRBJ1-6
CDR3: CASSFGDSYNSPLHF
DNA: TGTGCCAGCAGCTTCGGAGACTCCTATAATTCACCCCTCCACTTT

V: TRBV5-5
D: NA
size: NA
J: TRBJ1-5
CDR3: CASSMEGRANWNQPQHF
DNA: TGTGCCAGCAGCATGGAGGGTCGGGCGAACTGGAATCAGCCCCAGCATTTT

V: TRBV5-1
D: NA
size: NA
J: TRBJ2-2
CDR3: CASSLESTGELFF
DNA: TGCGCCAGCAGCTTGGAGAGCACCGGGGAGCTGTTTTTT

V: TRBV7-9
D: NA
size: NA
J: TRBJ2-5
CDR3: CASSLTWQETQYF
DNA: TGTGCCAGCAGCTTGACTTGGCAAGAGACCCAGTACTTC

V: TRBV6-1
D: NA
size: NA
J: TRBJ1-1
CDR3: CASSEGLNTEAFF
DNA: TGTGCCAGCAGTGAAGGACTGAACACTGAAGCTTTCTTT

V: TRBV10-3
D: NA
size: NA
J: TRBJ2-1
CDR3: CAISESTANEQFF
DNA: TGTGCCATCAGTGAGTCGACGGCCAATGAGCAGTTCTTC

V: TRBV6-5
D: NA
size: NA
J: TRBJ2-5
CDR3: CASRIWGETQYF
DNA: TGTGCCAGCAGAATATGGGGAGAGACCCAGTACTTC

V: TRBV19
D: NA
size: NA
J: TRBJ2-3
CDR3: CASNPGTGLTHTQYF
DNA: TGTGCCAGTAACCCCGGGACTGGCCTCACTCATACGCAGTATTTT

V: TRBV6-5
D: NA
size: NA
J: TRBJ1-1
CDR3: CASSYKGLNTEAFF
DNA: TGTGCCAGCAGTTACAAGGGGCTGAACACTGAAGCTTTCTTT

V: TRBV6-1
D: NA
size: NA
J: TRBJ1-5
CDR3: CASGRVDDQPQHF
DNA: TGTGCCAGTGGGCGAGTGGACGATCAGCCCCAGCATTTT

V: TRBV7-9
D: NA
size: NA
J: TRBJ2-7
CDR3: CASSSDKTYEQYF
DNA: TGTGCCAGCAGCTCTGACAAGACCTACGAGCAGTACTTC

V: TRBV14
D: NA
size: few
J: TRBJ2-1
CDR3: CASSQRTDYNEQFF
DNA: TGTGCCAGCAGCCAGAGGACAGATTACAATGAGCAGTTCTTC

V: TRBV30
D: NA
size: few
J: TRBJ1-1
CDR3: CASGRRTNTEAFF
DNA: TGTGCCTCCGGGCGCCGAACGAACACTGAAGCTTTCTTT

V: TRBV2
D: NA
size: few
J: TRBJ1-6
CDR3: CASSAYNSPLHF
DNA: TGTGCCAGCAGTGCTTATAATTCACCCCTCCACTTT

V: TRBV19
D: TRBD1
size: once
J: TRBJ2-7
CDR3: CASSVPGQSSYEQYF
DNA: TGTGCCAGTAGTGTTCCGGGACAGAGCTCCTACGAGCAGTACTTC

V: TRBV15
D: NA
size: NA
J: TRBJ1-5
CDR3: CATSRGDAAGAAGQPQHF
DNA: TGTGCCACCAGCAGAGGCGATGCGGCAGGGGCGGCGGGTCAGCCCCAGCATTTT